This T cell receptor beta chain was obtained from a study of blood T cell repertoires in COVID-19. Whole-study context: T cells, B-cell-depleted T cells, or PBMCs supplied cDNA or gDNA.

In the authors' methods: Amplification of reference gene primers was used by the study to estimate nucleated cell counts. Clones were read by immunoSEQ multiplex PCR, and TCRdb kept only the in-frame ones, dropping some. V, J and clone size were drawn from that table, and D and trimming were deduced from the DNA. The sample lists some 340,000 clones, roughly 90% occurring once. Enrolled through a virtual design, the participants were between roughly 18 and 90 years of age and came from under 25 US areas. Shortly before study entry, within 2 weeks, exposed participants had met a COVID-19 case. The CDR3 totals 11 residues. Germline-derived CDR1 and CDR2 are MNHEY and SVGAGI. V dropped 4 bases and J dropped 11 bases, with 6 bases sitting between them.

The clonotype originates from a young woman who had been exposed to COVID-19. The sequencing input was PBMCs or T cells enriched from blood (not recorded which). The chain uses TRBV6-5 and TRBJ1-6; D remains ambiguous. The CDR3 region has the DNA TGTGCCAGCAGTTTCAGAACACCCCTCCACTTT. Translated: CASSFRTPLHF.